This entry is about one T cell receptor beta chain. This sample is drawn from a study of control samples from healthy donors and cancer patients. The protocol was immunoSEQ multiplex PCR, while the TCRdb copy is restricted to in-frame clones and leaves out a portion. Found here are about 97,000 clones, about 92% of them singletons; the top ten hold about 2.5%. Specimen: blood. This TCR derives from a woman aged 18-30 years in good health.

In DNA, the CDR3 is TGTGCCAGCAGCTTAGGGTGGGGCACTGAAGCTTTCTTT. As protein: CASSLGWGTEAFF. The V call is TRBV7-9, the J call TRBJ1-1, with D hard to call. Trimming cost V 1 base and J 4 bases, with 7 bases left between them. CDR1 is SEHNR and CDR2 is FQNEAQ in the germline V gene (reference sequence). The CDR3 sequence is 13 residues long.